The sequence of this T cell receptor (beta chain) was determined in a study of T-cell memory formation after mild COVID-19. About the study: For the most part, TCR clusters were specific to one donor.

General observations from the study: Pre-infection memory carried some responding clones, suggesting that cross-reactive memory joined. Clones from the second wave (peaking day 37) had unconfirmed SARS-CoV-2 specificity.

In regard to this clonotype: As yet, its antigen is unknown.

TCRdb re-called the 5' RACE reads through MiXCR, storing one row per CDR3 protein. The sample has 100,000 to 120,000 distinct CDR3 sequences, 15% to 20% seen once. Trimming cost V 5 bases and J 2 bases; bases outside gene matches: 5. Germline V gives CDR1 MNHEY, CDR2 SVGAGI. The CDR3 runs 15 residues. Sample: PBMCs or a T cell subset sorted from them (not recorded which). The rearrangement uses TRBV6-5 and TRBJ2-7, with TRBD1 matching over 11 bases. This sequence originates from a man younger than 30 who had mild COVID-19 (a few samples of this study predate the infection). Cell type and time point are not known. The CDR3 here is CASSRGTGGTYEQYF. CDR3 DNA sequence: TGTGCCAGCAGTCGAGGGACAGGGGGAACCTACGAGCAGTACTTC.